The source of this TCR beta chain is a study of T cells expressing NK-cell markers. The CDR3 extends over 13 amino acids. Per germline, CDR1 SQVTM and CDR2 ANQGSEA. Details on this clonotype: Its antigen is still unknown.

TCRdb re-analyzed the 5' RACE reads; it lists each CDR3 protein once, without DNA. The clone table shows 350,000 to 500,000 distinct CDR3 sequences, with the ten largest holding roughly 7.2%. General study points: Over 5 donors carried dominant NKG2C+ clonotypes that made up roughly 1.0-7.5% of their CD8+ T cells.

The sequenced material came from blood T cells: a sorted CD56 or NKG2C T cell subset, CD4+ or CD8+ T cells, or bulk PBMC T cells (not recorded which). The genes are TRBV29-1 and TRBJ2-4; TCRdb names TRBD1, which stays unverified in the absence of DNA. The receptor comes from a woman between 18 and 75 years old in good health. The CDR3 sequence: CSVEEGGVNIQYF.